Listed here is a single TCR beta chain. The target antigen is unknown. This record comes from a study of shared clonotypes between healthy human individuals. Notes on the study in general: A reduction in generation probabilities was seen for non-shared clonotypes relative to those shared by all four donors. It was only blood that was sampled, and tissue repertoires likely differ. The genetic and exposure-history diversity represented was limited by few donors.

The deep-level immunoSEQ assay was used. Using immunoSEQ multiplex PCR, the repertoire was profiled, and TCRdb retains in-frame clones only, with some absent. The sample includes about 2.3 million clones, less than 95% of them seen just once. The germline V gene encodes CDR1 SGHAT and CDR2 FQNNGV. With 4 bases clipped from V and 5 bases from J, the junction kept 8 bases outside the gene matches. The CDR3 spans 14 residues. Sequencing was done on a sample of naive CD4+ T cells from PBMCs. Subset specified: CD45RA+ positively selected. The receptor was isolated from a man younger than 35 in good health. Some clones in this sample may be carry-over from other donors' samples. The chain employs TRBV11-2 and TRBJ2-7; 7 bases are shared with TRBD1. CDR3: CASSSGQSWDEQYF. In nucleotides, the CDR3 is TGTGCCAGCAGCTCGGGACAGTCCTGGGACGAGCAGTACTTC.